Here is one TCR beta chain with its context. The CDR3 length is 12 residues. CDR1 is SGHTA, CDR2 FQGNSA, per germline. V lost 3 bases, J lost 13 bases, and 15 bases lay in between. This record comes from a study of CD8 T cells in Susac syndrome. Random hexamers served to reverse transcribe roughly 0.45 to 1 ug RNA. The TCR beta CDR3 was amplified by immunoSEQ multiplex PCR across 54 Vbeta, 13 Jbeta. TCRdb re-called the immunoSEQ multiplex PCR reads with MiXCR, one entry per CDR3 protein. The sample lists more than 95,000 distinct CDR3 sequences, around 94% occurring once. The chain recombines TRBV7-2 with TRBJ1-2; D gene unclear. Sequencing input: CD8+ T cells from PBMCs. The receptor's source is a human donor with Susac syndrome. This chain's CDR3 is CASSFVRESPTF. In nucleotides, the CDR3 is TGTGCCAGCAGCTTCGTTCGGGAGTCACCCACCTTC.